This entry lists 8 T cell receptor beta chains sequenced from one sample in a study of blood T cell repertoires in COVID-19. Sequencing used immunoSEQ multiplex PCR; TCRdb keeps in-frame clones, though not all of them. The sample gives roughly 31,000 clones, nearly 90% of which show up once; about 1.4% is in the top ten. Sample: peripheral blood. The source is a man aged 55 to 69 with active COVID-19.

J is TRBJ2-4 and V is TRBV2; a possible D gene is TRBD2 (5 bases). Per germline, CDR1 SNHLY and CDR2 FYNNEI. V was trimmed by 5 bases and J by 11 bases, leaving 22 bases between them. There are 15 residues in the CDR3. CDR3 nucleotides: TGTGCCAGCAGTCTTGAAATCACGAGACTAAGGGTTCAGTACTTC. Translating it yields CASSLEITRLRVQYF.

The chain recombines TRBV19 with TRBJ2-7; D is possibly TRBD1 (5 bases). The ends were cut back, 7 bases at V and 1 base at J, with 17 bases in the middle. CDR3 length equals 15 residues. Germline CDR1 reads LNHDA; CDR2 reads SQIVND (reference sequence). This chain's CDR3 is CASNMGQAMSYEQYF. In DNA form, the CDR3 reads TGTGCCAGTAACATGGGGCAAGCGATGTCCTACGAGCAGTACTTC.

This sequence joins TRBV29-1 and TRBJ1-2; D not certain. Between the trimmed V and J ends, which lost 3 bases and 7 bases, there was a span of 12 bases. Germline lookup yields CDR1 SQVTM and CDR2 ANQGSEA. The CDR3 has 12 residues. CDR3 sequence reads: CSVESGVGGYTF. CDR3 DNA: TGCAGCGTTGAGTCCGGGGTCGGTGGCTACACCTTC.

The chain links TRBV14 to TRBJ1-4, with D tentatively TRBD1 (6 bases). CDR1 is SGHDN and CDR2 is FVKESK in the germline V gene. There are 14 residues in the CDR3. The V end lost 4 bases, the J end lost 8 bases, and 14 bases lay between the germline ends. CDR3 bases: TGTGCCAGCAGCCTGATAGGTCAGGGGGAAAAACTGTTTTTT. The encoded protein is CASSLIGQGEKLFF.

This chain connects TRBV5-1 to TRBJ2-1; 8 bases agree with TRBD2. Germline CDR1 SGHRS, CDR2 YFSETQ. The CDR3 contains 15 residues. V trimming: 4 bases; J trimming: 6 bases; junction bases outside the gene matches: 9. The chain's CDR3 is CASSTLSGAGNEQFF. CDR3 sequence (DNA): TGCGCCAGCAGCACCCTTAGCGGGGCCGGCAATGAGCAGTTCTTC. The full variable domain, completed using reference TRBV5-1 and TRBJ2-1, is KAGVTQTPRYLIKTRGQQVTLSCSPISGHRSVSWYQQTPGQGLQFLFEYFSETQRNKGNFPGRFSGRQFSNSRSEMNVSTLELGDSALYLCASSTLSGAGNEQFFGPGTRLTVL.

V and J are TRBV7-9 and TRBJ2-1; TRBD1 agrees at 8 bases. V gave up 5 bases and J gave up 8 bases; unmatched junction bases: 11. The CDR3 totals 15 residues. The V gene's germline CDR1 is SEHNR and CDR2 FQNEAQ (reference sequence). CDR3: CASSVRDRRMDEQFF. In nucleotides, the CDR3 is TGTGCCAGCAGCGTCCGGGACAGGAGAATGGATGAGCAGTTCTTC. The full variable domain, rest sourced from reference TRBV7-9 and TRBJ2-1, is DTGVSQNPRHKITKRGQNVTFRCDPISEHNRLYWYRQTLGQGPEFLTYFQNEAQLEKSRLLSDRFSAERPKGSFSTLEIQRTEQGDSAMYLCASSVRDRRMDEQFFGPGTRLTVL.

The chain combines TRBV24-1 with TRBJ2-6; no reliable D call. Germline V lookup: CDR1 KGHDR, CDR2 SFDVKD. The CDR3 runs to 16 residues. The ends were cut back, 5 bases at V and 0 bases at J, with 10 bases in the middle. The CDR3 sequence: CATSGASVSGANVLTF. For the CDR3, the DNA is TGTGCCACCAGTGGGGCGTCCGTCTCTGGGGCCAACGTCCTGACTTTC.

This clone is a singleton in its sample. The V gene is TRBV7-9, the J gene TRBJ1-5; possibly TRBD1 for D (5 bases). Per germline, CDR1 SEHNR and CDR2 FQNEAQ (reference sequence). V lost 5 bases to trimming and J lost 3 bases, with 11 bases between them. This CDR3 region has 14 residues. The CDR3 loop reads CASSRQGLNQPQHF. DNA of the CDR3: TGTGCCAGCAGCCGGCAGGGCCTCAATCAGCCCCAGCATTTT.